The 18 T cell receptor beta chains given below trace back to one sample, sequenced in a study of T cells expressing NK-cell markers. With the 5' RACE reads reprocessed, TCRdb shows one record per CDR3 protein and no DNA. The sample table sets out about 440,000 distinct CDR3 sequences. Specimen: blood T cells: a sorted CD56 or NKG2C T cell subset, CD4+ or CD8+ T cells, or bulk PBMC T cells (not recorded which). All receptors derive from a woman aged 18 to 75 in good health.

The CDR3 reads CASSVGEGRNYGYTF. The chain employs TRBV9 and TRBJ1-2. The CDR3 contains 15 residues. The germline V gene has CDR1 SGDLS and CDR2 YYNGEE.

The CDR3: CATSETGTDTQYF. The chain recombines TRBV24-1 with TRBJ2-3. Germline V CDR1 and CDR2: KGHDR, SFDVKD. This CDR3 has 13 amino acids.

CDR3 in amino acids: CASSYFPDSTDTQYF. The rearrangement links TRBV6-5 to TRBJ2-3; TCRdb names TRBD2, which stays unverified in the absence of DNA. Looked up from germline, CDR1 is MNHEY and CDR2 is SVGAGI. This CDR3 is built from 15 residues.

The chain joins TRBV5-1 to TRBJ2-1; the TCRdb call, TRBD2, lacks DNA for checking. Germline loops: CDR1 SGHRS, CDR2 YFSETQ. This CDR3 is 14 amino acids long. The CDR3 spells CASRGTADYNEQFF.

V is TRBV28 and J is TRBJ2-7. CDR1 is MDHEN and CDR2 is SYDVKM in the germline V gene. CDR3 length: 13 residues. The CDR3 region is CASSLILKDEQYF.

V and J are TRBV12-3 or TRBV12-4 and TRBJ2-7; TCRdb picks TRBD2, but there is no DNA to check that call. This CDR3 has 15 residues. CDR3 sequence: CASSTRLAGNYEQYF.

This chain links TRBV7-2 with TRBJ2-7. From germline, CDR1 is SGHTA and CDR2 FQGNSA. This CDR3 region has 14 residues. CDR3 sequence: CASSVPGAYHEQYF.

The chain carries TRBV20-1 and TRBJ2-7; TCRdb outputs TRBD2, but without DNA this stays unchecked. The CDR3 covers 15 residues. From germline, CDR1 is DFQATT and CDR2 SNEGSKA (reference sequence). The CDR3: CSARDLGISGYEQYF.

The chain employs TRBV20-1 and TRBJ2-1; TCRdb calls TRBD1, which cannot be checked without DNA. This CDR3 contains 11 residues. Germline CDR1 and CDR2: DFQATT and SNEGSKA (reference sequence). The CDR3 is CSANPGNEQFF.

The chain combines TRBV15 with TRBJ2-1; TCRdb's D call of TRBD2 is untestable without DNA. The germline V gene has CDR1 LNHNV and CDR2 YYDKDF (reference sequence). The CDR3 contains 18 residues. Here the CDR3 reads CATSRYISTSGRGNEQFF.

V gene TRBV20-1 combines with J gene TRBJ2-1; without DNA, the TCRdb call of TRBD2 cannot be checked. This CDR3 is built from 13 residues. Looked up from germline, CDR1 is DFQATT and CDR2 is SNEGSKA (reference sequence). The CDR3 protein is CSATGLGLREQFF.

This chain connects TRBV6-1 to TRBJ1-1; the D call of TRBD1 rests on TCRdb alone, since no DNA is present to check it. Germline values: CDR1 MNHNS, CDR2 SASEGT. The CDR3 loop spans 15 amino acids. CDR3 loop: CASSAHRVANTEAFF.

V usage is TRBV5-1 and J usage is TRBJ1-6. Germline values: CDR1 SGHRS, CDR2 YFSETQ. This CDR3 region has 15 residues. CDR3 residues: CASSWDRPLNSPLHF.

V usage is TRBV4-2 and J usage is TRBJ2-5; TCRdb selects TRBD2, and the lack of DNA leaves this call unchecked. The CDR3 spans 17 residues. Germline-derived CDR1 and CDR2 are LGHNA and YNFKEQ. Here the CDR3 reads CASSQDRAGGLQETQYF.

The CDR3 reads CSVGGVRAGVGEQYF. The chain uses TRBV29-1 and TRBJ2-7; TCRdb's assignment of TRBD2 cannot be checked, as there is no DNA. The CDR3 contains 15 residues. CDR1 SQVTM and CDR2 ANQGSEA come from the germline V gene.

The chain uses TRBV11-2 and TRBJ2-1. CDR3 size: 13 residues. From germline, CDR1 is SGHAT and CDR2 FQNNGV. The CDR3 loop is CASSLEPYNEQFF.

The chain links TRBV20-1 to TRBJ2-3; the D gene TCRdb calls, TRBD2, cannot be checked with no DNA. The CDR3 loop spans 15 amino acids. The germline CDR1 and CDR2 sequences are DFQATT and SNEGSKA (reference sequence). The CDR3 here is CSAEGGLAPTDTQYF.

Here the CDR3 reads CASSQEWSAAGADTQYF. The chain employs TRBV4-3 and TRBJ2-3. The germline V gene has CDR1 LGHNA and CDR2 YSLEER. This CDR3 is 17 amino acids long.